The rows below give T cell receptor beta chains drawn from one sample of a study of T-cell reconstitution after alpha-beta-depleted transplantation in children. MiXCR, applied by TCRdb to the PCR reads, yields one record per CDR3 protein. In the table there are approximately 300,000 distinct CDR3 sequences, roughly 7.8% of which are singletons. The source was peripheral blood, collected 360 days after TCRalphabeta/CD19-depleted stem cell transplant. These receptors were taken from a female patient aged 2-10 years who had a stem cell transplant for Fanconi anemia, so the T cells may come from the graft donor. The CDR3 runs from the conserved cysteine through the conserved F or W. The D gene is left open where the match is weak. Some rows mark clone size as missing; the rest say once, few, many or name a class of expanded clone.

J	D	size	V	CDR3	DNA
TRBJ2-1	.	many	TRBV25-1	CASSLLGNYNEQFF	TGTGCCAGCAGTCTCCTAGGGAACTACAATGAGCAGTTCTTC
TRBJ1-5	.	.	TRBV12-3/TRBV12-4	CASSGNQGQPQHF	TGTGCCAGCAGTGGAAATCAGGGACAGCCCCAGCATTTT
TRBJ2-7	.	many	TRBV5-1	CASSLEGRSSYEQYF	TGCGCCAGCAGCTTGGAAGGTCGAAGCTCCTACGAGCAGTACTTC
TRBJ2-6	.	many	TRBV2	CASSYSPSGANVLTF	TGTGCCAGCAGTTATTCCCCGTCCGGGGCCAACGTCCTGACTTTC
TRBJ2-1	TRBD2	many	TRBV3-1	CASSQERSGTYNEQFF	TGTGCCAGCAGCCAAGAAAGGAGCGGGACCTACAATGAGCAGTTCTTC
TRBJ1-2	TRBD1	many	TRBV6-1	CASSVLTGPDGYTF	TGTGCCAGCAGTGTTCTGACAGGGCCGGATGGCTACACCTTC
TRBJ2-1	TRBD1	many	TRBV7-2	CASSSSGTGWGEQFF	TGTGCCAGCAGCTCCTCCGGGACAGGTTGGGGTGAGCAGTTCTTC
TRBJ2-3	.	many	TRBV12-3/TRBV12-4	CASGPVTDTQYF	TGTGCCAGCGGGCCCGTCACAGATACGCAGTATTTT
TRBJ1-2	.	.	TRBV6-1	CASSDAFDSGYTF	TGTGCCAGCAGTGACGCGTTCGACTCTGGCTACACCTTC
TRBJ2-2	TRBD1	many	TRBV25-1	CASSTGERGELFF	TGTGCCAGCAGCACAGGGGAACGCGGGGAGCTGTTTTTT
TRBJ2-1	.	.	TRBV19	CASSILIADLYNEQFF	TGTGCCAGTAGTATATTGATCGCCGATCTTTACAATGAGCAGTTCTTC
TRBJ1-5	.	many	TRBV12-3/TRBV12-4	CASSSLAQGWNQPQHF	TGTGCCAGCAGTTCCCTCGCACAGGGTTGGAATCAGCCCCAGCATTTT
TRBJ2-5	TRBD1	few	TRBV5-1	CASSYRQGRFMETQYF	TGCGCCAGCAGCTATCGACAGGGACGGTTTATGGAGACCCAGTACTTC
TRBJ1-6	.	few	TRBV20-1	CSARERQSSYNSPLHF	TGCAGTGCTAGAGAGCGACAGAGCTCCTATAATTCACCCCTCCACTTT
TRBJ2-7	.	.	TRBV7-8	CGSSLAQGWNEQYF	TGTGGCAGCAGCTTAGCGCAGGGTTGGAATGAGCAGTACTTC
TRBJ1-1	.	.	TRBV20-1	CSASGGAQNTEAFF	TGCAGTGCTAGTGGAGGGGCCCAGAACACTGAAGCTTTCTTT
TRBJ1-4	TRBD1	many	TRBV28	CASSVRTGGREKLFF	TGTGCCAGCAGTGTACGGACAGGGGGACGGGAAAAACTGTTTTTT
TRBJ1-2	.	many	TRBV20-1	CSALATSNYGYTF	TGCAGTGCTCTTGCAACTTCTAACTATGGCTACACCTTC
TRBJ2-7	.	many	TRBV28	CAISDGLSYSYEQYF	TGTGCCATCTCAGATGGCCTTTCATACTCCTACGAGCAGTACTTC
TRBJ2-3	TRBD1	few	TRBV2	CASSMDRGGTDTQYF	TGTGCCAGCAGTATGGACAGGGGTGGCACAGATACGCAGTATTTT
TRBJ2-4	TRBD2	.	TRBV2	CASSFLAGGGNIQYF	TGTGCCAGCAGTTTTCTAGCGGGAGGAGGGAACATTCAGTACTTC
TRBJ1-3	.	many	TRBV29-1	CSAMKAGVNTIYF	TGCAGCGCCATGAAGGCAGGGGTAAACACCATATATTTT
TRBJ1-2	TRBD1	few	TRBV3-1	CASSPPGQGVHGYTF	TGTGCCAGCAGCCCTCCGGGACAGGGTGTTCATGGCTACACCTTC
TRBJ2-7	.	.	TRBV7-6	CASSPRPGAYEQYF	TGTGCCAGCAGCCCGCGACCGGGGGCCTACGAGCAGTACTTC
TRBJ1-2	.	.	TRBV6-2/TRBV6-3	CASSYSTVHSYGYTF	TGTGCCAGCAGTTACTCGACAGTGCACTCCTATGGCTACACCTTC
TRBJ2-4	.	many	TRBV27	CASSSGAGRAKNIQYF	TGTGCCAGCAGTTCCGGCGCAGGGAGGGCCAAAAACATTCAGTACTTC
TRBJ2-6	.	few	TRBV7-2	CASGGTGANVLTF	TGTGCCAGCGGAGGGACTGGGGCCAACGTCCTGACTTTC
TRBJ2-1	TRBD2	many	TRBV4-1	CASSQDPGGSSYNEQFF	TGCGCCAGCAGCCAAGATCCGGGAGGTAGCTCCTACAATGAGCAGTTCTTC
TRBJ2-3	.	many	TRBV24-1	CATGAGGTDTQYF	TGTGCCACCGGGGCAGGGGGCACAGATACGCAGTATTTT
TRBJ2-1	.	many	TRBV10-1	CASSDFVGPRDEQFF	TGCGCCAGCAGTGATTTCGTGGGCCCGAGGGATGAGCAGTTCTTC
TRBJ2-1	TRBD2	many	TRBV25-1	CASSLLRGGPHEQFF	TGTGCCAGCAGTCTTCTGCGGGGGGGCCCCCATGAGCAGTTCTTC
TRBJ2-1	TRBD2	few	TRBV6-1	CASSGLAGSENEQFF	TGTGCCAGCAGTGGTCTAGCGGGAAGTGAGAATGAGCAGTTCTTC
TRBJ2-5	TRBD1	many	TRBV6-5	CASSYSNPGQGPKETQYF	TGTGCCAGCAGTTACTCAAATCCGGGACAGGGCCCAAAAGAGACCCAGTACTTC
TRBJ1-1	TRBD1	.	TRBV18	CASSPSPGTGVEAFF	TGTGCCAGCTCACCCTCACCCGGGACAGGGGTTGAAGCTTTCTTT
TRBJ2-3	.	many	TRBV11-2	CASTIRTTDTQYF	TGTGCCAGCACCATCCGAACGACAGATACGCAGTATTTT
TRBJ2-3	.	.	TRBV7-9	CASSSGGGSQDTQYF	TGTGCCAGCAGCTCAGGGGGGGGCTCCCAGGATACGCAGTATTTT
TRBJ2-5	TRBD2	few	TRBV20-1	CSARVGGGPLSYQETQYF	TGCAGTGCTAGAGTCGGGGGGGGGCCCCTCTCGTACCAAGAGACCCAGTACTTC
TRBJ1-2	TRBD1	few	TRBV2	CASSGGGAAYGYTF	TGTGCCAGCAGTGGAGGGGGCGCTGCCTATGGCTACACCTTC
TRBJ2-2	.	many	TRBV4-2	CASSQFGRVATGELFF	TGTGCCAGCAGCCAATTCGGCAGGGTCGCCACCGGGGAGCTGTTTTTT
TRBJ2-1	TRBD2	.	TRBV5-1	CASSYGTRAYNEQFF	TGCGCCAGCAGCTACGGGACTAGAGCCTACAATGAGCAGTTCTTC
TRBJ1-2	TRBD1	few	TRBV12-3/TRBV12-4	CASSSHQTGGTGYTF	TGTGCCAGCAGTTCCCATCAGACAGGGGGCACTGGCTACACCTTC
TRBJ1-4	.	many	TRBV28	CASSFREKLFF	TGTGCCAGCAGTTTCCGTGAAAAACTGTTTTTT
TRBJ1-1	TRBD1	.	TRBV5-1	CASSWGTEGEAFF	TGCGCCAGCAGCTGGGGGACAGAAGGAGAGGCTTTCTTT
TRBJ2-3	.	many	TRBV19	CASSLGGTTDTQYF	TGTGCCAGTAGTCTCGGGGGAACCACAGATACGCAGTATTTT
TRBJ2-3	TRBD2	many	TRBV9	CASSVELAEHSSTDTQYF	TGTGCCAGCAGCGTAGAACTAGCGGAACATTCTAGCACAGATACGCAGTATTTT
TRBJ2-6	.	many	TRBV12-3/TRBV12-4	CASSFGGNVLTF	TGTGCCAGCAGTTTTGGAGGAAACGTCCTGACTTTC
TRBJ2-6	.	many	TRBV12-3/TRBV12-4	CASRVTGANVLTF	TGTGCCAGCAGGGTAACTGGGGCCAACGTCCTGACTTTC
TRBJ1-4	TRBD1	few	TRBV27	CASSKLAGGGEKLFF	TGTGCCAGCAGCAAACTGGCAGGGGGAGGTGAAAAACTGTTTTTT
TRBJ2-7	.	many	TRBV10-3	CAISESGVTTKGYEQYF	TGTGCCATCAGTGAGAGTGGGGTAACTACTAAGGGGTACGAGCAGTACTTC
TRBJ2-4	TRBD1	many	TRBV11-2	CASGLEVRGRSNNKNIQYF	TGTGCCAGCGGCTTAGAGGTCAGGGGGCGGTCGAACAACAAAAACATTCAGTACTTC
TRBJ1-4	.	.	TRBV2	CASRTAFNEKLFF	TGTGCCAGCAGGACAGCCTTTAATGAAAAACTGTTTTTT
TRBJ2-7	TRBD2	many	TRBV20-1	CSASVVLTSGRYEQYF	TGCAGTGCTAGTGTCGTTTTGACTAGCGGGAGGTACGAGCAGTACTTC
TRBJ1-3	.	many	TRBV29-1	CSVEPQLGNTIYF	TGCAGCGTTGAACCTCAGTTAGGAAACACCATATATTTT
TRBJ2-4	.	few	TRBV5-1	CASSLVEGSNIQYF	TGCGCCAGCAGCTTGGTGGAAGGGAGCAACATTCAGTACTTC
TRBJ2-2	.	many	TRBV4-2	CASSQDGTGELFF	TGTGCCAGCAGCCAAGATGGGACCGGGGAGCTGTTTTTT
TRBJ2-5	.	.	TRBV18	CASSPQKTQYF	TGTGCCAGCTCACCACAGAAGACCCAGTACTTC
TRBJ2-7	.	few	TRBV28	CASSLVTEQYF	TGTGCCAGCAGTTTAGTGACAGAGCAGTACTTC
TRBJ2-1	.	many	TRBV12-3/TRBV12-4	CASSFVVGFSPNEQFF	TGTGCCAGCAGTTTCGTAGTCGGCTTCTCTCCCAATGAGCAGTTCTTC